The sequence of this T cell receptor beta chain was determined in a study of T-cell memory formation after mild COVID-19. Study at large: Most TCR clusters belonged to a single donor. General study results and limits: Several responding clones turned up in pre-infection memory, indicating that cross-reactive memory may have taken part.

About this clonotype itself: Antigen unknown.

Employing constant-segment primers, 5'RACE generated TCR alpha and TCR beta cDNA libraries bearing sample barcodes and UMIs. Using its own MiXCR run on the 5' RACE reads, TCRdb lists one record per CDR3 protein. This table holds under 600,000 distinct CDR3 sequences, less than 25% found once. CDR1 and CDR2 (germline): SGHRS, YFSETQ. The CDR3 is 13 residues long. The V end lost 0 bases, the J end lost 7 bases, and 5 bases lay between the germline ends. This sequence was found in an adult woman who had mild COVID-19 (a few samples of this study predate the infection). Cell type and time point are not known. The sequencing sample was made of PBMCs or a T cell subset sorted from them (not recorded which). This chain links TRBV5-1 with TRBJ1-6; D is uncertain. CDR3 residues: CASSLEENSPLHF. CDR3 nucleotides: TGCGCCAGCAGCTTGGAAGAAAATTCACCCCTCCACTTT.